This T cell receptor beta chain was sequenced during a study of identical twins. Study results and caveats: Whereas memory repertoires showed no such difference, abundant cord blood beta clonotypes carried fewer insertions. Models underestimated out-of-frame TCR alpha sharing in monozygotic twins.

Donors uniformly comprised healthy Caucasians. TCRdb called the 5' RACE reads again in MiXCR, with one record for every CDR3 protein. The table includes roughly 1.6 million distinct CDR3 sequences, less than 35% detected once. This CDR3 contains 13 residues. CDR1 SQVTM and CDR2 ANQGSEA come from the germline V gene. Worth noting for this clonotype: Its target is not known. The junction shows a germline mismatch at one end, possibly a read error.

The rearrangement uses TRBV29-1 and TRBJ1-2; TRBD1 might be the D (6 bases). The sequencing sample was made of cord blood. The TCR comes from a newborn girl in good health. CDR3 in DNA: TGCAACGTTGGGGGCACCGGGACAAATGGCTACACCTTC. This translates into CNVGGTGTNGYTF.